This T cell receptor beta chain was recovered during a study of CD8 T cells in ankylosing spondylitis. This CDR3 spans 15 amino acids. J gave up 3 bases and V 6 bases, and 9 bases lay outside the gene matches. CDR1 is MDHEN, CDR2 SYDVKM, per germline. Study conclusions and caveats: Relatively rare in peripheral blood, disease-linked clones were also CD8+. There were earlier reports of some motif variants in reactive arthritis synovial fluid and blood. Matched synovial fluid from ankylosing spondylitis patients was reported to be enriched for disease-linked clones.

This clonotype was seen at least ten times. Its matching antigen is unknown. Each TCR beta library was made by quantitative 5'-RACE that incorporated molecular barcodes. Using its own MiXCR run on the 5' RACE reads, TCRdb lists one record per CDR3 protein. The sample holds roughly 60,000 distinct CDR3 sequences, under 7.5% seen once. The chain joins TRBV28 to TRBJ2-7; 9 bases line up with TRBD1. The clonotype comes from a male donor with ankylosing spondylitis. The sample comprised synovial fluid, either unsorted or a sorted T cell fraction (not recorded which). CDR3 sequence: CASSIQGASFYEQYF. The CDR3, as DNA: TGTGCCAGCAGCATACAGGGGGCAAGTTTCTACGAGCAGTACTTC.